This T cell receptor beta chain was retrieved from a study of T cell repertoires in cytomegalovirus infection. For the study at large: Both a matching HLA type and CMV infection were indicated by public TCR beta signatures. Study observations and caveats: People with CMV and the relevant HLA were identified by cumulative public TCR beta family frequency.

One entry per CDR3 protein results from TCRdb running MiXCR on the reads. Of roughly 700,000 distinct CDR3 sequences listed, 30% to 40% are singletons. Looked up from germline, CDR1 is MNHEY and CDR2 is SVGAGI. The CDR3 extends over 19 amino acids. With 0 bases clipped from V and 0 bases from J, the junction kept 10 bases outside the gene matches. A note on this clonotype: Antigen: not known.

The chain recombines TRBV6-5 with TRBJ1-4; 7 bases fit TRBD1. This sample comprised cultured PBMCs, obtained from culture after CMV antigen stimulation. The receptor was isolated from a human donor in good health (CMV status not recorded). Some clones in this sample may be carry-over from other donors' samples. The CDR3 protein is CASSYSRGRRGATNEKLFF. CDR3 DNA: TGTGCCAGCAGTTACTCGAGAGGTCGCAGGGGGGCAACTAATGAAAAACTGTTTTTT.